This TCR beta chain is drawn from a study of blood T cells in healthy people across ages. Study outcomes and limitations: PBMCs were not sorted, which prevented a conclusive comparison of naive versus antigen-experienced cells. Fewer expanded clones and more diversity marked long-lived versus aged donors.

On this clonotype itself: The antigen is unknown.

A second PCR of roughly 7 to 11 cycles used a sample-barcoded 5' primer and a J-beta primer mix. MiXCR was run by TCRdb on the 5' RACE reads, yielding one entry per CDR3 protein. Among about 1,600,000 distinct CDR3 sequences, about 43% were seen once, and the ten largest hold roughly 7.9%. Peripheral blood was drawn, about 9.7 milliliters per donor. Total RNA extraction produced at least 5 micrograms (per sample) for the study. Sequencing was done on a sample of blood. The TCR sequence derives from a young woman in good health.

The CDR3 sequence is CSAPDDGYTF. CDR3 nucleotide sequence: TGCAGTGCCCCGGACGATGGCTACACCTTC. The chain has TRBV20-1 and TRBJ1-2; D remains unclear. Trimming took off 6 bases at V and 6 bases at J, with 8 bases between the two ends. The germline gives CDR1 DFQATT, CDR2 SNEGSKA (reference sequence). CDR3 length: 10 residues.